This T cell receptor (beta chain) was recorded in a study of blood T cell repertoires in COVID-19. At the level of the study: The United States, Italy and Spain provided the acute and convalescent COVID-19 samples. PBMCs, B-cell-depleted T cells, or T cells provided the cDNA or gDNA that made up the material.

The authors' processing: Amplification of reference gene primers provided the estimated nucleated cell counts. The assay was immunoSEQ multiplex PCR, and TCRdb's table has in-frame clones only and misses some. That table furnishes V, J and clone size, whereas the DNA furnished D and trimming. The table lists around 120,000 clones, more than 75% of them singletons. The V gene end was trimmed by 1 base and the J gene end by 5 bases; junction bases not matched to a gene: 7. Germline V lookup: CDR1 SGDLS, CDR2 YYNGEE. CDR3 length: 15 residues. The sequence was collected from a human donor in a cohort sampled during active COVID-19. The rearrangement links TRBV9 to TRBJ2-7; 9 bases agree with TRBD1. Sequencing input: peripheral blood. Written as DNA, the CDR3 is TGTGCCAGCAGCGTATCGGGACAGGGAATGGACGAGCAGTACTTC. It is translated as CASSVSGQGMDEQYF.